The entry below gives a single TCR beta chain sequence along with its context. The target antigen is unknown. The sample comes from a study of cytomegalovirus exposure and HLA in healthy donors. On the study more broadly: Caucasian-associated ancestry cluster membership applied to less than 85% of around 400 genotyped donors. Study-level results: For most TCR beta V segments, an earlier analysis put the productive rate at about 87% or about 30% of the time. Most CMV-associated TCR beta chains appeared HLA-restricted in a later analysis. A likely sequencing artifact accounted for one observed cluster of highly shared sequence variants.

The primer mix had 60 Vbeta and 13 Jbeta primers. Some clones are missing from TCRdb's copy, which holds only in-frame ones; the method was immunoSEQ multiplex PCR. Altogether around 200,000 clones are present, 86% being singletons, with the ten largest covering more than 0.25%. The CDR3 is 15 amino acids. CDR1 is MDHEN, CDR2 SYDVKM, per germline. V was clipped by 3 bases and J by 9 bases; unmatched bases: 12. Sequenced sample: PBMCs. V and J are TRBV28 and TRBJ1-1; TRBD1 aligns across 8 bases. The clonotype originates from a woman younger than 45 in good health and CMV-seronegative. This chain's CDR3 is CASSLLRGQGGQAFF. CDR3 coding DNA: TGTGCCAGCAGTTTGTTAAGAGGACAGGGAGGGCAAGCTTTCTTT.